This T cell receptor beta chain came from a study of cytomegalovirus exposure and HLA in healthy donors. Study-wide points: Listed as cytomegalovirus-associated were more than 150 TCR beta chains. TCR beta sequences reportedly predicted the HLA-A and HLA-B alleles of most subjects accurately.

Primers for the PCR totalled 60 Vbeta and 13 Jbeta. Authors' analysis steps: In a later analysis, of approximately 81 million unique beta chains, about 12 million appeared in at least two donors. The protocol was immunoSEQ multiplex PCR, while the TCRdb copy is restricted to in-frame clones and leaves out a portion. That table gives V, J and clone size, and the DNA gave D and trimming. The data hold 87,000 or so clones, with 60% to 80% observed a single time. Germline values: CDR1 SGHDT, CDR2 YYEEEE. CDR3 length: 13 amino acids. Trimming cost V 4 bases and J 8 bases, with 12 bases left between them. This clone was seen more than once but under ten times. The antigen is not known.

Sequences were obtained from PBMCs. V gene TRBV5-6 combines with J gene TRBJ1-4; the D is unclear. The receptor was derived from a man aged 60 to 69 in good health and CMV-seronegative. The CDR3 DNA reads TGTGCCAGCAGCCCGTCGGGAGAAGAAAAACTGTTTTTT. Translating gives CASSPSGEEKLFF.